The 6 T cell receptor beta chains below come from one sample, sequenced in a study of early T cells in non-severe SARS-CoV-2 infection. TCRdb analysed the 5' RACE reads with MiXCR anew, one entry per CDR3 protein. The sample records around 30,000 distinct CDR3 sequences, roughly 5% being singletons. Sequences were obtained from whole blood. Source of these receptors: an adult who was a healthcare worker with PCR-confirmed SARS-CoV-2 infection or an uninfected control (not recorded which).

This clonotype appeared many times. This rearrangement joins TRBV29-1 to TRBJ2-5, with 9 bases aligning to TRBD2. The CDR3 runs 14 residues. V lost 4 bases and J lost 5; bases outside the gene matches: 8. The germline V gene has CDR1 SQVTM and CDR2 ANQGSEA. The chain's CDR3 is CSVAVAGVLETQYF. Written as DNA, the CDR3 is TGCAGCGTTGCGGTAGCGGGAGTTTTGGAGACCCAGTACTTC. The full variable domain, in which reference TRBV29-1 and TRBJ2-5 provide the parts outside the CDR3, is SAVISQKPSRDICQRGTSLTIQCQVDSQVTMMFWYRQQPGQSLTLIATANQGSEATYESGFVIDKFPISRPNLTFSTLTVSNMSPEDSSIYLCSVAVAGVLETQYFGPGTRLLVL.

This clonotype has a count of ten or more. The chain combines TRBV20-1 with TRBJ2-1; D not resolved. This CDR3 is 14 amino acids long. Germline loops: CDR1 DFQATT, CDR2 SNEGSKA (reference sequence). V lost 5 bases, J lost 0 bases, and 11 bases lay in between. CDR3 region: CSARSLSSYNEQFF. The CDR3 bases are TGCAGTGCTCGTAGTCTAAGCTCCTACAATGAGCAGTTCTTC.

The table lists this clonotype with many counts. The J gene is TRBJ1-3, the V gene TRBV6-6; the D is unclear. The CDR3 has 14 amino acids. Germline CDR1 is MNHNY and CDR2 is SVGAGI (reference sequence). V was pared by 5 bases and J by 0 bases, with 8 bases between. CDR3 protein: CASSPGNSGNTIYF. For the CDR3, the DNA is TGTGCCAGCAGTCCCGGGAACTCTGGAAACACCATATATTTT.

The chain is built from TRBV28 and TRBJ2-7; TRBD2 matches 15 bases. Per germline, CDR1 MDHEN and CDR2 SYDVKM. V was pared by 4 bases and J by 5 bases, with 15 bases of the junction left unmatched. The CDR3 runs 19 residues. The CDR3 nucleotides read TGTGCCAGCAGTTACATGACGGGACTAGCGGGAGGAGGAGCTAACGAGCAGTACTTC. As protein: CASSYMTGLAGGGANEQYF.

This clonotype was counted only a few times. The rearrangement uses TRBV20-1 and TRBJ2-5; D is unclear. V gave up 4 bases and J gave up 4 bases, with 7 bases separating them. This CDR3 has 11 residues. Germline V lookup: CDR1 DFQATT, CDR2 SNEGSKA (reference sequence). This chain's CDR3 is CSATLGETQYF. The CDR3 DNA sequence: TGCAGTGCTACGTTGGGAGAGACCCAGTACTTC.

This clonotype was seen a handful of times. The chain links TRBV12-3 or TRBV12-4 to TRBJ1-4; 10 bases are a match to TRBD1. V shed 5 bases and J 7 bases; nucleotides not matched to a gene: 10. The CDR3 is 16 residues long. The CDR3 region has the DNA TGTGCCAGCAGTCTAAATACCGGGACAGGGGCTGAAAAACTGTTTTTT. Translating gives CASSLNTGTGAEKLFF.